This passage covers 32 T cell receptor beta chains from one sample sequenced in a study of blood T cells in healthy people across ages. PCR was performed a second time for roughly 7 to 11 cycles using a sample-barcoded 5' primer and a J-beta primer mix. One entry per CDR3 protein, called by TCRdb with MiXCR from the 5' RACE reads. The sample lists hundreds of thousands of distinct CDR3 sequences, around 24% occurring once. This same sample was also part of a study on T cells of mothers and their children.

The sample taken for sequencing was blood. These receptor sequences come from a boy aged 5-17 years in good health.

This clonotype was counted many times. V is TRBV20-1 and J is TRBJ2-4; 8 positions match TRBD2. Germline V gene lookup returns CDR1 DFQATT and CDR2 SNEGSKA (reference sequence). The V segment lost 6 bases and the J segment 0 bases; nucleotides outside the gene matches: 7. The CDR3 runs to 15 residues. CDR3 nucleotides: TGCAGTGCGACAAGACTAGCGCAAGCCAAAAACATTCAGTACTTC. Its protein product is CSATRLAQAKNIQYF.

The chain joins TRBV20-1 to TRBJ2-5, with D perhaps matching TRBD1 or TRBD2 (5 bases each). The V gene lost 0 bases and the J gene lost 5 bases, with 7 bases spanning the gap. Germline V gene lookup returns CDR1 DFQATT and CDR2 SNEGSKA (reference sequence). The CDR3 consists of 12 residues. CDR3 region: CSAREGDETQYF. CDR3 DNA: TGCAGTGCTAGAGAGGGGGATGAGACCCAGTACTTC.

In its sample, this clonotype was seen a few times. The gene calls are TRBV7-9 and TRBJ2-2; D tentatively fits TRBD1 or TRBD2 (5 bases each). In germline, CDR1 is SEHNR, CDR2 FQNEAQ (reference sequence). V was cut by 5 bases and J by 7 bases, with 23 bases left in between. The CDR3 has 17 residues. The CDR3 is CASSASGPLKGSGELFF. The CDR3 nucleotides are TGTGCCAGCAGCGCATCGGGACCACTAAAGGGGAGCGGGGAGCTGTTTTTT.

The table lists this clonotype with a count of one. Germline is not matched at one junction end, which may reflect a read error. The CDR3 DNA reads TGTGCCAGTAGTCGTGGACAGGCCTACAATGAGAGTTTCTTC. Its protein product is CASSRGQAYNESFF. The V call is TRBV19, the J call TRBJ2-5; TRBD1 matches 7 bases. Germline-derived CDR1 and CDR2 are LNHDA and SQIVND (reference sequence). CDR3 length equals 14 residues. The complete variable domain, with remaining parts taken from reference TRBV19 and TRBJ2-5, reads DGGITQSPKYLFRKEGQNVTLSCEQNLNHDAMYWYRQDPGQGLRLIYYSQIVNDFQKGDIAEGYSVSREKKESFPLTVTSAQKNPTAFYLCASSRGQAYNESFFGPGTRLLVL.

This clonotype was picked up a small number of times. The chain joins TRBV4-3 to TRBJ2-2; D possibly uses TRBD1 or TRBD2 (5 bases each). The CDR3 totals 17 residues. V was shortened by 1 base and J by 8 bases, with 20 bases between the two germline ends. The germline V gene has CDR1 LGHNA and CDR2 YSLEER. This chain's CDR3 is CASSQGTLGPTRGELFF. The CDR3, as DNA: TGCGCCAGCAGCCAAGGCACGCTGGGACCTACAAGAGGGGAGCTGTTTTTT.

The chain carries TRBV27 and TRBJ1-1; tentatively, D is TRBD1 (6 bases). Germline CDR1 MNHEY, CDR2 SMNVEV (reference sequence). The CDR3 has 14 amino acids. V dropped 5 bases and J dropped 6 bases, with 16 bases sitting between them. The CDR3 bases are TGTGCCAGCAGTCCCCAACAGGGAGCGGCTGAAGCTTTCTTT. Translated, it gives CASSPQQGAAEAFF.

This clonotype was seen a handful of times. The chain has TRBV6-5 and TRBJ2-1; 9 nucleotides agree with TRBD1. The CDR3 is 15 residues long. Germline assignment: CDR1 MNHEY and CDR2 SVGAGI. After removal of 2 bases from V and 2 bases from J, the junction contained 1 base not matched to a gene. The CDR3 region is CASSYRDRAYNEQFF. As DNA, the CDR3 is TGTGCCAGCAGTTACCGGGACAGGGCCTACAATGAGCAGTTCTTC.

This clonotype appeared a few times. This rearrangement joins TRBV7-3 to TRBJ2-5; 10 bases agree with TRBD2. This CDR3 spans 24 amino acids. Losses at the gene ends were 1 base for V and 5 bases for J; bases not matched to a gene: 31. Germline CDR1 SGHTA, CDR2 FQGTGA. Written as DNA, the CDR3 is TGTGCCAGCAGCTTAAGTGGCGAAAGCGGGAGGGAGGTCACAACGGATCGGTGGCATGAGACCCAGTACTTC. It yields the protein CASSLSGESGREVTTDRWHETQYF.

A remark on this clonotype: Without the conserved terminal phenylalanine or tryptophan, this CDR3 likely stems from a read error. The rearrangement links TRBV20-1 to TRBJ2-5; 10 bases are shared with TRBD2. Judging by the DNA end, TRBJ2-7 fits better; the J call may be wrong. CDR3 length: 15 residues. Germline values: CDR1 DFQATT, CDR2 SNEGSKA (reference sequence). The chain's CDR3 is CSARSRTSGTYEQYL. The CDR3 nucleotides read TGCAGTGCTAGAAGTAGGACTAGCGGTACCTACGAGCAGTACCTC.

This clonotype has a handful of counts. The rearrangement joins TRBV6-5 to TRBJ2-7; no clear D gene. This CDR3 is 15 amino acids long. Germline lookup yields CDR1 MNHEY and CDR2 SVGAGI. The germline V and J ends were trimmed by 2 bases and 7 bases, with 18 bases remaining between them. The CDR3 DNA follows: TGTGCCAGCAGTTACGCGGCGGTGGCCCCGTGGGAGCAGTACTTC. Translation: CASSYAAVAPWEQYF.

V is TRBV12-3 or TRBV12-4 and J is TRBJ1-3, with D unresolved. The CDR3 length is 16 residues. V dropped 2 bases and J dropped 3 bases, with 14 bases sitting between them. The CDR3: CASSLQENSYGNTIYF. The CDR3 DNA sequence: TGTGCCAGCAGTTTACAGGAAAATTCGTATGGAAACACCATATATTTT.

This clonotype has a handful of counts. The chain couples TRBV6-5 to TRBJ2-5; 9 bases agree with TRBD2. This CDR3 is built from 16 residues. Germline V lookup: CDR1 MNHEY, CDR2 SVGAGI. V was pared by 0 bases and J by 11 bases, with 13 bases of the junction left unmatched. The CDR3 nucleotides are TGTGCCAGCAGTTACTCGAAGGTTAGCGGGAGCAATGAGCAGTACTTC. The encoded protein is CASSYSKVSGSNEQYF.

This clonotype occurred a few times. The J gene is TRBJ2-4, the V gene TRBV27, with 9 bases lining up with TRBD1. CDR1 is MNHEY and CDR2 is SMNVEV in the germline V gene (reference sequence). The trim removed 5 bases at V and 3 bases at J, leaving 8 bases unmatched. The CDR3 totals 16 residues. For the CDR3, the DNA is TGTGCCAGCAGTCTCACAGGGGGCTTTGTCAAAAACATTCAGTACTTC. Translation: CASSLTGGFVKNIQYF.

The table lists this clonotype with a few counts. J is TRBJ2-7 and V is TRBV7-2; D not certain. CDR1 SGHTA and CDR2 FQGNSA come from the germline V gene. V shed 1 base and J shed 0 bases, with 10 bases lying between them. This CDR3 is built from 15 residues. CDR3 in amino acids: CASSLDPGDSYEQYF. Here the CDR3 DNA reads TGTGCCAGCAGCTTAGATCCAGGCGACTCCTACGAGCAGTACTTC.

The sample holds a few counts of this clonotype. The V call is TRBV29-1, the J call TRBJ2-7, with D perhaps TRBD2 (5 bases). The ends were cut back, 7 bases at V and 3 bases at J, with 10 bases in the middle. The CDR3 spans 11 residues. Germline V gene lookup returns CDR1 SQVTM and CDR2 ANQGSEA. CDR3 sequence: CSAGVLYEQYF. As DNA, the CDR3 is TGCAGCGCCGGGGTTCTCTACGAGCAGTACTTC.

The chain uses TRBV4-3 and TRBJ2-6, with TRBD2 identical over 10 bases. Unmatched junction bases numbered 6, after V lost 2 bases and J lost 2 bases. The CDR3 length is 18 residues. Germline V gives CDR1 LGHNA, CDR2 YSLEER. CDR3 sequence reads: CASSQRPSGSTGANVLTF. DNA for the CDR3: TGCGCCAGCAGCCAACGGCCTAGCGGGAGTACTGGGGCCAACGTCCTGACTTTC.

As for this clonotype: A much larger clone differs by one base, so this may be a read error. The chain recombines TRBV6-6 with TRBJ2-5; D possibly corresponds to TRBD2 (6 bases). Trimming removed 5 bases from V and 4 bases from J, with 8 bases in between. Germline CDR1 MNHNY, CDR2 SVGAGI (reference sequence). The CDR3 length is 12 residues. CDR3 bases: TGTGCCAGCAGTCGGGACTCAGAGACCCAGTACTTC. As protein: CASSRDSETQYF.

The V gene is TRBV4-1, the J gene TRBJ2-7; D gene unclear. The CDR3 is 13 residues long. V was pared by 5 bases and J by 5 bases, with 13 bases between. Germline CDR1 MGHRA, CDR2 YSYEKL. CDR3 residues: CASSEATEDEQYF. The DNA of the CDR3 is TGCGCCAGCAGCGAAGCTACCGAGGACGAGCAGTACTTC.

In its sample, this clonotype was seen a few times. A much larger clone lies a single base off, so this may be a read error. The DNA for the CDR3 is TGTGCCAGCGCGAAAGGACGGGGACCAGCGGGATCGGGCACCGGGGAGCTGTTTTTT. Protein sequence: CASAKGRGPAGSGTGELFF. V and J are TRBV7-2 and TRBJ2-2; 7 bases fit TRBD2. Germline-derived CDR1 and CDR2 are SGHTA and FQGNSA. Trimming at V came to 8 bases and at J to 4 bases, leaving 22 bases not matched to a gene. The CDR3 covers 19 residues. Complete variable domain (other parts from reference TRBV7-2 and TRBJ2-2): GAGVSQSPSNKVTEKGKDVELRCDPISGHTALYWYRQSLGQGLEFLIYFQGNSAPDKSGLPSDRFSAERTGGSVSTLTIQRTQQEDSAVYLCASAKGRGPAGSGTGELFFGEGSRLTVL.

Remarks on this clonotype: An end of the junction does not agree with germline; a read error may underlie this. The chain joins TRBV7-2 to TRBJ2-1; the D is unclear. Germline lookup yields CDR1 SGHTA and CDR2 FQGNSA. The CDR3 spans 14 residues. In DNA, the CDR3 is TGTGCCGGCAGCACCTACACCAGTAACAATGAGCAGTTCTTC. This sequence encodes CAGSTYTSNNEQFF.

This clonotype was observed a few times. The chain uses TRBV6-2 or TRBV6-3 and TRBJ1-5; D perhaps matches TRBD1 (5 bases). Germline V CDR1 and CDR2: MNHEY, SVGEGT. V dropped 7 bases and J dropped 0 bases, with 16 bases sitting between them. This CDR3 spans 16 amino acids. This chain's CDR3 is CASNYWGRYSNQPQHF. CDR3 DNA: TGTGCCAGCAACTACTGGGGCAGATATAGCAATCAGCCCCAGCATTTT.

A few counts support this clonotype. The CDR3 DNA reads as TGTGCCAGCAGTGAAGTTGGGGGGGCGAGGGCCAAAAACATTCAGTACTTC. Its translation: CASSEVGGARAKNIQYF. The chain uses TRBV6-1 and TRBJ2-4; tentative D call: TRBD2 (7 bases). The CDR3 covers 17 residues. Per the germline V gene, CDR1 is MNHNS and CDR2 is SASEGT. V shed 1 base and J shed 1 base, with 14 bases lying between them.

This clonotype was detected only a few times. This chain uses TRBV4-2 with TRBJ2-1; D might be TRBD1 or TRBD2, each matching 5 bases. From germline, CDR1 is LGHNA and CDR2 YNFKEQ. V was cut by 0 bases and J by 9 bases, with 12 bases left in between. The CDR3 runs 14 residues. DNA of the CDR3: TGTGCCAGCAGCCAAGAGTCATCCGGGGCTGAGCAGTTCTTC. This translates into CASSQESSGAEQFF.

This clonotype came up a few times. The chain couples TRBV5-1 to TRBJ2-2; a weak D match, TRBD2 (5 bases). The CDR3 is 15 residues long. Trimming stripped 4 bases from V and 5 bases from J, with 15 bases between. Germline V gene lookup returns CDR1 SGHRS and CDR2 YFSETQ. The CDR3 bases are TGCGCCAGCAGCCCTTCTCGTCGGGAAACCGGGGAGCTGTTTTTT. Residues: CASSPSRRETGELFF.

The V gene is TRBV20-1, the J gene TRBJ1-2; a weak D match, TRBD1 (5 bases). This CDR3 spans 12 amino acids. V lost 6 bases, J lost 4 bases, and 12 bases lay in between. Germline V gene sequence: CDR1 DFQATT, CDR2 SNEGSKA (reference sequence). CDR3 amino acids: CSATGGTYGYTF. In DNA form, the CDR3 reads TGCAGTGCAACCGGTGGGACCTATGGCTACACCTTC.

This clonotype was observed many times. The chain carries TRBV7-8 and TRBJ1-4; 7 bases line up with TRBD1. V was pared by 6 bases and J by 0 bases, with 4 bases of the junction left unmatched. The CDR3 runs to 15 residues. Germline CDR1 SGHVS, CDR2 FQNEAQ. CDR3 residues: CASSLGTATNEKLFF. CDR3 in DNA: TGTGCCAGCAGTCTCGGGACAGCAACTAATGAAAAACTGTTTTTT. The full variable domain, its missing parts supplied by reference TRBV7-8 and TRBJ1-4, is GAGVSQSPRYKVAKRGQDVALRCDPISGHVSLFWYQQALGQGPEFLTYFQNEAQLDKSGLPSDRFFAERPEGSVSTLKIQRTQQEDSAVYLCASSLGTATNEKLFFGSGTQLSVL.

J is TRBJ1-5 and V is TRBV20-1; unclear D gene. The CDR3 has 12 residues. Per the germline V gene, CDR1 is DFQATT and CDR2 is SNEGSKA (reference sequence). The V end was cut by 6 bases, the J end by 7 bases, with 13 bases between. This CDR3 reads CSASIILQPQHF. CDR3 nucleotides: TGCAGTGCCTCCATTATACTGCAGCCCCAGCATTTT.

This clonotype was seen a handful of times. The chain combines TRBV7-9 with TRBJ2-5; D call uncertain. The end of the DNA aligns better with TRBJ2-1, so the J call may be wrong. The CDR3 has 12 residues. Germline V lookup: CDR1 SEHNR, CDR2 FQNEAQ (reference sequence). The CDR3 DNA is TGTGCCAGCAGCTCAACGCTAATAGAGCAGTTCTTC. This codes for CASSSTLIEQFF.

This clonotype was counted a few times. V gene TRBV6-2 or TRBV6-3 combines with J gene TRBJ2-7, with D possibly matching TRBD1 (6 bases). The CDR3 sequence is 14 residues long. Germline V gene data show CDR1 as MNHEY and CDR2 as SVGEGT. V gave up 4 bases and J gave up 7 bases, with 17 bases separating them. The CDR3 coding sequence is TGTGCCAGCAGTTTCAAAACCGGGACAAGAGAGCAGTACTTC. It specifies CASSFKTGTREQYF.

The chain joins TRBV12-3 or TRBV12-4 to TRBJ1-3, with 7 bases fitting TRBD1. The CDR3 covers 18 residues. The junction had 13 bases not matched to a gene; V was cut back by 5 bases and J by 0 bases. The CDR3 sequence: CASSRQGAGTASGNTIYF. DNA of the CDR3: TGTGCCAGCAGTCGACAGGGAGCCGGGACTGCCTCTGGAAACACCATATATTTT.

This clonotype showed up just a few times. This sequence joins TRBV9 and TRBJ2-5; tentatively, D is TRBD1 or TRBD2 (5 bases each). The DNA end is a closer match to TRBJ2-7, so the J assignment may be wrong. Germline assignment: CDR1 SGDLS and CDR2 YYNGEE. The CDR3 spans 15 residues. Here the CDR3 DNA reads TGTGCCAGCAGCCCGAGCGTCGGGGCAGCCTACGAGCAGTACTTC. This encodes CASSPSVGAAYEQYF.

This clonotype occurred once. This rearrangement joins TRBV15 to TRBJ2-3; 8 nucleotides agree with TRBD2. This CDR3 region has 17 residues. Germline CDR1 reads LNHNV; CDR2 reads YYDKDF (reference sequence). Trimming at V came to 0 bases and at J to 1 base, leaving 6 bases not matched to a gene. The CDR3 region is CATSRDFGRGGTDTQYF. The CDR3 region has the DNA TGTGCCACCAGCAGAGATTTTGGGCGGGGGGGCACAGATACGCAGTATTTT.